Given below is one T cell receptor (beta chain) in context. Its antigen is not known. These data originate in a study of cytomegalovirus exposure and HLA in healthy donors. The CDR3 covers 15 residues. Germline CDR1 reads MNHEY; CDR2 reads SVGAGI. Deletions cut 2 bases from V and 2 bases from J, with 7 bases between. Study-wide results and limits: Most likely, a cluster of highly shared sequence variants arose as a sequencing artifact. From TCR beta sequences, most subjects' HLA-A and HLA-B alleles were reportedly predicted accurately. Productive status was seen about 90% or about 30% of the time for most TCR beta V segments in an earlier analysis.

Both 60 Vbeta primers and 13 Jbeta primers went into the PCR. Here immunoSEQ multiplex PCR was the method, and the copy in TCRdb shows in-frame clones only, minus some. The sample holds about 110,000 clones, roughly 13% seen once. Donors were nominally healthy when sampled, though unrecorded immune exposures were likely. The chain combines TRBV6-5 with TRBJ2-6; D may be TRBD1 (5 bases). The material sequenced was PBMCs. This clonotype originated in a middle-aged man in good health and CMV-seropositive. This CDR3 is CASSYTGPGANVLTF. CDR3 nucleotide sequence: TGTGCCAGCAGTTACACAGGACCTGGGGCCAACGTCCTGACTTTC.